One sample yielded the 30 T cell receptor beta chains listed below, sequenced in a study of T cells in Graves' hyperthyroidism and ophthalmopathy. Amplification targeted TCR beta CDR3 regions from RNA transcripts. The study used the HTBI primer set for a first-round RT-PCR of the TCR CDR3. Via MiXCR, TCRdb re-called the multiplex PCR reads, giving one row per CDR3 protein. Among around 300,000 distinct CDR3 sequences, 20% to 25% were seen once, and the ten largest hold around 62%. The sequenced sample was blood. The receptors here all came from a man aged 25 to 40 with Graves' ophthalmopathy.

This chain connects TRBV24-1 to TRBJ2-1; tentative D call: TRBD1 (5 bases). The length of the CDR3 is 14 residues. The germline CDR1 and CDR2 sequences are KGHDR and SFDVKD. The V gene lost 4 bases and the J gene lost 6 bases, with 12 bases spanning the gap. The CDR3 protein is CATSEWGRFNEQFF. CDR3 sequence (DNA): TGTGCCACCAGTGAATGGGGCCGCTTCAATGAGCAGTTCTTC.

This clonotype was found many times. DNA for the CDR3: TGTGCCAGCGGTACAGTCTATGGCTACACCTTC. Translated: CASGTVYGYTF. The genes are TRBV12-3 or TRBV12-4 and TRBJ1-2; D remains unclear. The CDR3 consists of 11 residues. Trimming removed 8 bases at V and 4 bases at J, with 8 bases between.

This clonotype was observed at least ten times. The V gene is TRBV5-6, the J gene TRBJ1-2; the D is unclear. CDR3 length: 15 amino acids. Trimming pared 3 bases from V and 2 bases from J, leaving 14 bases between. In germline, CDR1 is SGHDT, CDR2 YYEEEE. The CDR3 loop is CASSSFGLGNYGYTF. The CDR3 region has the DNA TGTGCCAGCAGCTCTTTTGGGTTGGGAAACTATGGCTACACCTTC.

This clonotype occurred many times. Since a much larger clone is just one base distant, this may be a read error. The gene calls are TRBV11-2 and TRBJ2-1, with 7 bases aligning to TRBD2. This CDR3 comprises 17 residues. Germline CDR1 reads SGHAT; CDR2 reads FQNNGV. Here the CDR3 DNA reads TGTGCCAACAGCTTAGAATATTCCGGGAGGACCTACAATGAGCAGTTCTTC. This sequence encodes CANSLEYSGRTYNEQFF.

This clonotype was picked up a small number of times. This chain links TRBV18 with TRBJ1-3, with D unresolved. The CDR3 extends over 14 amino acids. The V end lost 3 bases, the J end lost 1 base, and 7 bases lay between the germline ends. The germline CDR1 and CDR2 sequences are KGHSH and LQKENI. CDR3 sequence: CASSPSPSGNTIYF. As DNA, the CDR3 is TGTGCCAGCTCACCGTCCCCTTCTGGAAACACCATATATTTT.

This clonotype was seen at least ten times. The chain links TRBV5-1 to TRBJ1-1, with D possibly being TRBD1 (5 bases). V lost 0 bases to trimming and J lost 5 bases, with 14 bases between them. The CDR3 loop spans 15 amino acids. Germline V gene data show CDR1 as SGHRS and CDR2 as YFSETQ. CDR3 amino acids: CASSLVARVGTEAFF. CDR3 nucleotides: TGCGCCAGCAGCTTGGTTGCCAGGGTAGGTACTGAAGCTTTCTTT.

This clonotype was seen ten or more times. The gene calls are TRBV30 and TRBJ1-2; no firm D call. Trimming stripped 3 bases from V and 4 bases from J, with 9 bases between. Germline CDR1 is GTSNPN and CDR2 is SVGIG (reference sequence). The CDR3 runs to 12 residues. The CDR3 sequence is CAWRDVSYGYTF. In DNA, the CDR3 is TGTGCCTGGAGAGACGTAAGCTATGGCTACACCTTC.

This chain uses TRBV19 with TRBJ1-4; 9 positions agree with TRBD1. Germline values: CDR1 LNHDA, CDR2 SQIVND (reference sequence). CDR3 length: 15 residues. Unmatched junction bases numbered 4, after V lost 3 bases and J lost 5 bases. CDR3 bases: TGTGCCAGTAGTATCCGACAGGGGGAGAATGAAAAACTGTTTTTT. This gives the protein CASSIRQGENEKLFF.

This rearrangement joins TRBV12-5 to TRBJ1-2; D may be TRBD1 (6 bases). Trimming pared 3 bases from V and 5 bases from J, leaving 22 bases between. Germline V CDR1 and CDR2: LGHNT, FRNRAP. This CDR3 region has 17 residues. The CDR3 nucleotides read TGTGCTAGTGGTTTTCAGAGGACAGCCTCCCTATCATATGGCTACACCTTC. Encoded protein: CASGFQRTASLSYGYTF.

This chain joins TRBV10-3 and TRBJ2-1; 10 bases map to TRBD2. Per the germline V gene, CDR1 is ENHRY and CDR2 is SYGVKD. The length of the CDR3 is 15 residues. V trimming: 2 bases; J trimming: 4 bases; junction bases outside the gene matches: 2. CDR3 sequence (DNA): TGTGCCATCAGTGAGACTAGCGGGATATACAATGAGCAGTTCTTC. Its translation: CAISETSGIYNEQFF.

The genes are TRBV5-5 and TRBJ1-1, with D unclear. This CDR3 contains 14 residues. The V gene's germline CDR1 is SGHKS and CDR2 YYEKEE (reference sequence). Between the trimmed V and J ends, which lost 4 bases and 4 bases, there was a span of 14 bases. As DNA, the CDR3 is TGTGCCAGCAGCCCCCCTTCGTACCGCACTGAAGCTTTCTTT. It specifies CASSPPSYRTEAFF.

The rearrangement uses TRBV5-1 and TRBJ1-1; unclear D gene. The CDR3 contains 11 residues. V lost 3 bases, J lost 13 bases, and 13 bases lay in between. The germline V gene encodes CDR1 SGHRS and CDR2 YFSETQ. This CDR3 reads CASSSYFDVFF. The CDR3 region has the DNA TGCGCCAGCAGCTCGTACTTTGACGTTTTCTTT.

This chain connects TRBV27 to TRBJ2-5; TRBD2 matches 10 bases. V lost 5 bases, J lost 5 bases, and 5 bases stayed unmatched. CDR3 length: 14 amino acids. Per germline, CDR1 MNHEY and CDR2 SMNVEV (reference sequence). CDR3 sequence reads: CASSPGLAVETQYF. Written as DNA, the CDR3 is TGTGCCAGCAGTCCTGGACTAGCGGTGGAGACCCAGTACTTC.

The chain links TRBV13 to TRBJ2-5; D is undetermined. The length of the CDR3 is 12 residues. Germline CDR1 PRHDT, CDR2 FYEKMQ (reference sequence). Trimming took 5 bases from V and 7 from J, leaving 11 bases between them. CDR3 region: CASSRPPGTQYF. The DNA for the CDR3 is TGTGCCAGCAGCCGCCCCCCAGGGACCCAGTACTTC.

This clonotype was counted many times. The CDR3: CASSLEAYQETQYF. The CDR3 DNA reads as TGTGCCAGCAGCTTAGAGGCGTACCAAGAGACCCAGTACTTC. The V and J genes are TRBV7-6 and TRBJ2-5; D gene ambiguous. Trimming removed 1 base from V and 0 bases from J, with 6 bases in between. This CDR3 comprises 14 residues. Germline CDR1 reads SGHVS; CDR2 reads FNYEAQ.

This clonotype was seen a few times. The genes are TRBV12-3 or TRBV12-4 and TRBJ1-4, with TRBD1 matching 9 bases. The CDR3 is 15 residues long. V was pared by 6 bases and J by 7 bases, with 9 bases of the junction left unmatched. CDR3 in amino acids: CASSSGGQGGEKLFF. CDR3 DNA sequence: TGTGCCAGCAGCTCCGGGGGACAGGGTGGTGAAAAACTGTTTTTT.

The chain recombines TRBV29-1 with TRBJ2-7, with 8 bases aligning to TRBD1. Germline-derived CDR1 and CDR2 are SQVTM and ANQGSEA. The J segment lost 3 bases and the V segment lost 5 bases, leaving 0 bases of the junction unmatched. CDR3 size: 11 residues. CDR3 residues: CSVTGGYEQYF. In DNA, the CDR3 is TGCAGCGTTACAGGGGGCTACGAGCAGTACTTC.

This clonotype was picked up a small number of times. The chain couples TRBV5-1 to TRBJ2-3, with D possibly being TRBD1 or TRBD2 (5 bases each). Germline CDR1 is SGHRS and CDR2 is YFSETQ. The V end lost 0 bases, the J end lost 4 bases, and 12 bases lay between the germline ends. The CDR3 sequence is 15 residues long. The CDR3 DNA reads as TGCGCCAGCAGCTTGGTTGGGGGAACGGCAGATACGCAGTATTTT. Its translation is CASSLVGGTADTQYF.

This clonotype came up many times. The CDR3 spells CASSLANEKLFF. CDR3 DNA sequence: TGTGCCAGCAGCTTAGCGAATGAAAAACTGTTTTTT. The V call is TRBV7-6, the J call TRBJ1-4; D remains ambiguous. V was pared by 0 bases and J by 5 bases, with 1 base between. Germline V CDR1 and CDR2: SGHVS, FNYEAQ. The CDR3 loop spans 12 amino acids.

This clonotype was recorded many times. The V gene is TRBV6-1, the J gene TRBJ2-7; 9 nucleotides align to TRBD2. The CDR3 loop spans 15 amino acids. Trimming took 5 bases from V and 3 from J; bases not matched to a gene: 8. Germline V gene sequence: CDR1 MNHNS, CDR2 SASEGT. The CDR3 bases are TGTGCCAGCAGTTTTGGGACTAGCCTGTACTACGAGCAGTACTTC. Encoded protein: CASSFGTSLYYEQYF.

The chain employs TRBV28 and TRBJ2-4, with 7 positions matching TRBD2. The CDR3 sequence is 16 residues long. With 7 bases clipped from V and 2 bases from J, the junction kept 11 bases outside the gene matches. CDR1 is MDHEN and CDR2 is SYDVKM in the germline V gene. The CDR3 loop reads CASTTVVGGTKNIQYF. CDR3 DNA: TGTGCCAGCACAACAGTGGTGGGAGGGACCAAAAACATTCAGTACTTC. Full variable domain (remainder filled in from reference TRBV28 and TRBJ2-4): DVKVTQSSRYLVKRTGEKVFLECVQDMDHENMFWYRQDPGLGLRLIYFSYDVKMKEKGDIPEGYSVSREKKERFSLILESASTNQTSMYLCASTTVVGGTKNIQYFGAGTRLSVL.

The DNA of the CDR3 is TGTGCCTGGAGTCCTCAGACCGGGACAGTTAATTCACCCCTCCACTTT. It codes for CAWSPQTGTVNSPLHF. This rearrangement joins TRBV30 to TRBJ1-6, with 7 nucleotides matching TRBD1. The CDR3 is made up of 16 amino acids. Germline V gives CDR1 GTSNPN, CDR2 SVGIG (reference sequence). Trimming took 2 bases from V and 6 from J; bases not matched to a gene: 10.

Worth noting for this clonotype: It may be a read error: a sequence one base away is much more abundant. This chain uses TRBV28 with TRBJ1-1; possibly TRBD1 for D (6 bases). CDR1 is MDHEN and CDR2 is SYDVKM in the germline V gene. The CDR3 runs 15 residues. CDR3: CASGLWGQLNTEAFF. As DNA, the CDR3 is TGTGCCAGCGGTTTATGGGGACAACTGAACACTGAAGCTTTCTTT.

As to this clonotype: A read error may explain this, as a much larger clone is one base away. Written as DNA, the CDR3 is TGTGCCACCAGTGATCCTGTGCTGGGTGGTGAAAAACTGTTTTTT. Its translation: CATSDPVLGGEKLFF. This chain joins TRBV24-1 and TRBJ1-4; D gene uncertain. V was cut by 3 bases and J by 7 bases, with 14 bases left in between. From germline, CDR1 is KGHDR and CDR2 SFDVKD. The CDR3 is 15 residues long.

This clonotype was counted at least ten times. This chain links TRBV2 with TRBJ2-2, with a weak D call TRBD2 (6 bases). CDR3 length: 14 residues. CDR1 is SNHLY and CDR2 is FYNNEI in the germline V gene. V was shortened by 7 bases and J by 0 bases, with 9 bases between the two germline ends. CDR3 DNA sequence: TGTGCCAGCAACACGGGAGCGAACACCGGGGAGCTGTTTTTT. It encodes CASNTGANTGELFF.

The sample holds many counts of this clonotype. This chain links TRBV5-1 with TRBJ2-3; D remains unclear. The CDR3 sequence is 11 residues long. Trimming cost V 0 bases and J 6 bases, with 2 bases left between them. Germline CDR1 SGHRS, CDR2 YFSETQ. CDR3 nucleotides: TGCGCCAGCAGCTTGGACGATACGCAGTATTTT. It encodes CASSLDDTQYF.

As concerns this clonotype: A single base separates this from a much larger clone, so it may be a read error. The V and J genes are TRBV6-1 and TRBJ1-3; no clear D. The germline V gene has CDR1 MNHNS and CDR2 SASEGT. CDR3 length equals 15 residues. The V and J ends lost 2 bases and 0 bases respectively, with 8 bases between them. For the CDR3, the DNA is TGTGCCAGCAGTGAACGGGCATACTCTGGAAACACCATATATTTT. Translated, it gives CASSERAYSGNTIYF.

This clonotype has at least ten counts. The chain joins TRBV7-9 to TRBJ2-7; perhaps TRBD1 as D (6 bases). Germline V gene sequence: CDR1 SEHNR, CDR2 FQNEAQ (reference sequence). The CDR3 is 13 residues long. With 5 bases removed from V and 5 bases from J, the gap between germline ends came to 13 bases. CDR3 coding DNA: TGTGCCAGCAGCACCAGGGGCCCCGACGAGCAGTACTTC. Amino acid sequence: CASSTRGPDEQYF.

This chain joins TRBV4-1 and TRBJ2-7, with unresolved D. V was clipped by 0 bases and J by 4 bases, with 4 bases between them. Germline V lookup: CDR1 MGHRA, CDR2 YSYEKL. The CDR3 is made up of 12 amino acids. Here the CDR3 reads CASSQDKYEQYF. In DNA form, the CDR3 reads TGCGCCAGCAGCCAAGATAAGTACGAGCAGTACTTC.

The table lists this clonotype with many counts. This chain joins TRBV11-3 and TRBJ1-1; the D is unclear. CDR3 size: 15 residues. CDR1 is SGHNT, CDR2 YENEEA, per germline. The germline V and J ends were trimmed by 5 bases and 0 bases, with 13 bases remaining between them. CDR3 amino acids: CASSPGRIVNTEAFF. CDR3 nucleotide sequence: TGTGCCAGCAGCCCCGGACGGATCGTGAACACTGAAGCTTTCTTT.